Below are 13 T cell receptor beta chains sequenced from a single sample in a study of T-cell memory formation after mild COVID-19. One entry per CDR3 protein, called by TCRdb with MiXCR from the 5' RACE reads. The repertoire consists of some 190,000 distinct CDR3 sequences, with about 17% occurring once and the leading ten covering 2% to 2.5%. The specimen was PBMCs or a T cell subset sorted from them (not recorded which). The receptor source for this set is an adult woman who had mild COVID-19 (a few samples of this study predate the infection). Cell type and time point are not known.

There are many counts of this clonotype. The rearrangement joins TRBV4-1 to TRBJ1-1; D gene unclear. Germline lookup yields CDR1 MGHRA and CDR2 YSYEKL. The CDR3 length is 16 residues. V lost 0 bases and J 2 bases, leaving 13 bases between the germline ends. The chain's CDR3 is CASSQEPSLLNTEAFF. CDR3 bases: TGCGCCAGCAGCCAAGAACCTTCTTTGCTAAACACTGAAGCTTTCTTT.

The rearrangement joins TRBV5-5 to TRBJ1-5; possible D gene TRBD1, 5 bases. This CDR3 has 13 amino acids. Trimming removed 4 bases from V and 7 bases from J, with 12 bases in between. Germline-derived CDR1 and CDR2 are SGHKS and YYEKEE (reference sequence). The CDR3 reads CASSQGDRQPQHF. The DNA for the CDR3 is TGTGCCAGCAGCCAAGGGGATCGGCAGCCCCAGCATTTT.

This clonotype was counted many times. The CDR3 DNA sequence: TGTGCCAGCAGCCGGACGGGATACGAGCAGTACTTC. As protein: CASSRTGYEQYF. The gene calls are TRBV3-1 and TRBJ2-7, with a possible D match to TRBD2 (5 bases). Looked up from germline, CDR1 is LGHDT and CDR2 is YNNKEL (reference sequence). CDR3 length equals 12 residues. V gave up 4 bases and J gave up 4 bases, with 8 bases separating them.

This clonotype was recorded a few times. The CDR3 nucleotides read TGTGCCTGGAGTCCTCACACCTCTGGGGCCAACGTCCTGACTTTC. This translates into CAWSPHTSGANVLTF. The V call is TRBV30, the J call TRBJ2-6; no clear D gene. Germline values: CDR1 GTSNPN, CDR2 SVGIG (reference sequence). CDR3 length: 15 amino acids. Trimming left V 2 bases short and J 0 bases short, with 8 bases between.

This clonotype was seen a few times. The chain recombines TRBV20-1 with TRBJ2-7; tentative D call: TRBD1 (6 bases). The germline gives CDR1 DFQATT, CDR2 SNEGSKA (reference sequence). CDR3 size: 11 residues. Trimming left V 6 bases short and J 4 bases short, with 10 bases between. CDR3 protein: CSAMQGYEQYF. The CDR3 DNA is TGCAGTGCGATGCAGGGGTACGAGCAGTACTTC.

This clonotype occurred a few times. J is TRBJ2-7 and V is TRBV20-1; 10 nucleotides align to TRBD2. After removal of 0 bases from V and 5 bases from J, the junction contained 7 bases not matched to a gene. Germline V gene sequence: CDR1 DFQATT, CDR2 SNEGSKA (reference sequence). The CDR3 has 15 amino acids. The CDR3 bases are TGCAGTGCTAGAGAACCCCTAGCGGGAGACCACGAGCAGTACTTC. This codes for CSAREPLAGDHEQYF.

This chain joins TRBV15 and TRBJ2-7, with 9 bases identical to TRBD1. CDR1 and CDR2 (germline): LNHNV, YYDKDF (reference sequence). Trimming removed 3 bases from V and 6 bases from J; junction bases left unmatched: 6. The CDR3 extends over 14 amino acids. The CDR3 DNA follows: TGTGCCACCAGCAGGGACAGGGGTTTATTCGAGCAGTACTTC. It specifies CATSRDRGLFEQYF.

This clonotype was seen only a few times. Written as DNA, the CDR3 is TGTGCCATCAGTGTGGCGGTCTACGAGCAGTACTTC. It specifies CAISVAVYEQYF. V gene TRBV10-3 combines with J gene TRBJ2-7, with D uncertain. The CDR3 contains 12 residues. Germline V lookup: CDR1 ENHRY, CDR2 SYGVKD. V lost 4 bases, J lost 3 bases, and 7 bases lay in between.

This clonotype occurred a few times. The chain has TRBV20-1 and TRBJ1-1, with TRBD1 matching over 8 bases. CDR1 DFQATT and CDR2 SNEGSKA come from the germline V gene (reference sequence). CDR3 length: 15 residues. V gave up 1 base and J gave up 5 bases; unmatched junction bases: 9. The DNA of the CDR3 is TGCAGTGCTAGAGGCGGAAACAGGGGGGGGACTGAAGCTTTCTTT. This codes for CSARGGNRGGTEAFF.

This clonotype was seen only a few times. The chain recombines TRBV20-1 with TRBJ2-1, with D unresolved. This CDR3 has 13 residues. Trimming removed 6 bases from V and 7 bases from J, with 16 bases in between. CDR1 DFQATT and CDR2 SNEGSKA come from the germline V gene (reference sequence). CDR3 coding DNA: TGCAGTGCCTTCGCTAGGACCCCTAATGAGCAGTTCTTC. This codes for CSAFARTPNEQFF.

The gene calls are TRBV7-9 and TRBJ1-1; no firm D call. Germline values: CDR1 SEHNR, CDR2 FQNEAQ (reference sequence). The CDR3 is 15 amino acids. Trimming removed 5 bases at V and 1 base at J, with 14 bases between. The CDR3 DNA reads TGTGCCAGCAGCCCGCCCTCCTACGAGAACACTGAAGCTTTCTTT. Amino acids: CASSPPSYENTEAFF. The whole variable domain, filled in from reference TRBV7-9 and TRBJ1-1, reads DTGVSQNPRHKITKRGQNVTFRCDPISEHNRLYWYRQTLGQGPEFLTYFQNEAQLEKSRLLSDRFSAERPKGSFSTLEIQRTEQGDSAMYLCASSPPSYENTEAFFGQGTRLTVV.

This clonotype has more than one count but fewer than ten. The CDR3 protein is CASRTGTGGAYEQYF. Here the CDR3 DNA reads TGCGCCAGCAGAACCGGGACAGGGGGGGCCTACGAGCAGTACTTC. This chain uses TRBV5-1 with TRBJ2-7; TRBD1 matches at 11 bases. The CDR3 is 15 amino acids. V shed 5 bases and J 2 bases; nucleotides not matched to a gene: 6. Germline V gene lookup returns CDR1 SGHRS and CDR2 YFSETQ.

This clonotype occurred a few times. CDR3 region: CASSLEPPYNSPLHF. CDR3 DNA sequence: TGCGCCAGCAGCTTGGAACCACCTTATAATTCACCCCTCCACTTT. The chain is built from TRBV5-1 and TRBJ1-6; no reliable D call. V was shortened by 0 bases and J by 4 bases, with 8 bases between the two germline ends. Germline V gene data show CDR1 as SGHRS and CDR2 as YFSETQ. The CDR3 consists of 15 residues.